This TCR beta chain appears in the sequencing data of a study of blood T cell repertoires in COVID-19. Study summary: Sites across the United States, Italy and Spain contributed samples from acute and convalescent COVID-19.

Germline V lookup: CDR1 SGHAT, CDR2 FQNNGV. Unmatched junction bases numbered 4, after V lost 5 bases and J lost 0 bases. The CDR3 is 15 amino acids. Per the original methods: The authors estimated nucleated cell counts from reference gene primer amplification. Generated by immunoSEQ multiplex PCR, the TCRdb table keeps only in-frame clones and is missing some. V and J calls and clone size are given by that table; D and trimming were obtained from the DNA. The sample holds 97,000 or so clones; around 82% are singletons and the top ten take roughly a tenth. The sample was peripheral blood. The chain combines TRBV11-2 with TRBJ2-3; 8 bases are a match to TRBD1. The TCR was taken from an older man with active or convalescent COVID-19. The chain's CDR3 is CASSPRGRSTDTQYF. CDR3 coding DNA: TGTGCCAGCAGCCCCAGGGGGCGAAGCACAGATACGCAGTATTTT. The variable domain in full, with the rest retrieved from reference TRBV11-2 and TRBJ2-3, is EAGVAQSPRYKIIEKRQSVAFWCNPISGHATLYWYQQILGQGPKLLIQFQNNGVVDDSQLPKDRFSAERLKGVDSTLKIQPAKLEDSAVYLCASSPRGRSTDTQYFGPGTRLTVL.